This T cell receptor (beta chain) is from a study of beta chain features in type 1 diabetes. Reverse transcription of all isolated RNA meant that expressed TCRB transcripts were sequenced. Some clones are missing from TCRdb's copy, which holds only in-frame ones; the method was immunoSEQ multiplex PCR. This sample has approximately 150,000 clones; more than 9% occur once, and the top ten carry about 1.3%. Germline V gives CDR1 SGHRS, CDR2 YFSETQ. The CDR3 loop spans 13 amino acids. Trimming took 0 bases from V and 3 from J, leaving 6 bases between them. The sample holds a few counts of this clone. The sequenced sample consisted of naive CD4+ T cells from blood. This clonotype was sampled from a man younger than 35 in good health. V and J are TRBV5-1 and TRBJ2-5; D may be TRBD1 (5 bases). In DNA, the CDR3 is TGCGCCAGCAGCTTGGCCAGGGAAGAGACCCAGTACTTC. Amino acid sequence: CASSLAREETQYF.